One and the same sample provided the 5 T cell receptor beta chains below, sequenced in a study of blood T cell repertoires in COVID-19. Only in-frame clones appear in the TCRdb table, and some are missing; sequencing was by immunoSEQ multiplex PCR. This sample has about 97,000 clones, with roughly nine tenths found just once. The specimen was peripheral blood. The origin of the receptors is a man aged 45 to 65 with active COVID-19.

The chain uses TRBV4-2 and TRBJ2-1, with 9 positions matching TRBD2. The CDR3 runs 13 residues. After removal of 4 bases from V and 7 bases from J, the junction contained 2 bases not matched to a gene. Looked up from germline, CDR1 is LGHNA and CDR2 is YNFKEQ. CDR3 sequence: CASSLAGANEQFF. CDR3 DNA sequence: TGTGCCAGCAGCCTAGCGGGGGCAAATGAGCAGTTCTTC.

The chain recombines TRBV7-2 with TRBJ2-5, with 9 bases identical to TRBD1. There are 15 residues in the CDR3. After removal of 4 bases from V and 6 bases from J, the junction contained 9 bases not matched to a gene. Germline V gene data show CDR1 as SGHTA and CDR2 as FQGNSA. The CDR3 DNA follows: TGTGCCAGCAGCTCCGGGACAGGGACCGTAAAGACCCAGTACTTC. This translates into CASSSGTGTVKTQYF.

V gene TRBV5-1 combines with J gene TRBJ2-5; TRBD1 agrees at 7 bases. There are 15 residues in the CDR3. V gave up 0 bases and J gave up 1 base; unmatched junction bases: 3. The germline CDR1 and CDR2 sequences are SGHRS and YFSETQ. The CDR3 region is CASSLAGQTQETQYF. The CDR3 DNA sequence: TGCGCCAGCAGCTTGGCGGGACAGACCCAAGAGACCCAGTACTTC.

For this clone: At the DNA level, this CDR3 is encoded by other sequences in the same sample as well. CDR3 region: CASSFGQGSYNEQFF. In DNA form, the CDR3 reads TGCGCCAGCAGTTTCGGACAGGGGTCCTACAATGAGCAGTTCTTC. The rearrangement links TRBV5-1 to TRBJ2-1, with 9 bases aligning to TRBD1. The CDR3 runs 15 residues. V lost 5 bases, J lost 1 base, and 4 bases stayed unmatched. The germline CDR1 and CDR2 sequences are SGHRS and YFSETQ.

The CDR3: CASSLVFAGLQETQYF. For the CDR3, the DNA is TGTGCCAGCAGCTTAGTGTTCGCGGGGCTCCAAGAGACCCAGTACTTC. V gene TRBV7-9 combines with J gene TRBJ2-5; D perhaps matches TRBD2 (6 bases). The length of the CDR3 is 16 residues. Germline CDR1 SEHNR, CDR2 FQNEAQ (reference sequence). V gave up 1 base and J gave up 1 base, with 13 bases separating them.